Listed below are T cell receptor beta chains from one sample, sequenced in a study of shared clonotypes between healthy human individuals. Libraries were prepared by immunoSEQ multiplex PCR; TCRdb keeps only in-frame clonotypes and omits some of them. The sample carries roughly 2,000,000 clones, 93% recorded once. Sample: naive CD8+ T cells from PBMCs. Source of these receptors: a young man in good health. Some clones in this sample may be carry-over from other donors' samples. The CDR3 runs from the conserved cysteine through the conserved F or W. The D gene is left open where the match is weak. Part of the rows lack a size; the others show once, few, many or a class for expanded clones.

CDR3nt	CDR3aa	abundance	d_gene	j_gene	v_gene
TGTGCCAGTAAACCCGGGGGACCCTCCTACAATGAGCAGTTCTTC	CASKPGGPSYNEQFF	.	.	TRBJ2-1	TRBV27
TGTGCCTGGATGCAGGTCCGAACCTACAATGAGCAGTTCTTC	CAWMQVRTYNEQFF	.	.	TRBJ2-1	TRBV30
TGTGCCAGCAGCCCGAACAGGGTCTACGAGCAGTACTTC	CASSPNRVYEQYF	.	.	TRBJ2-7	TRBV14
TGTGCCAGCAGCCCCAGGACTACAGTTGTCCAAGAGACCCAGTACTTC	CASSPRTTVVQETQYF	.	.	TRBJ2-5	TRBV7-2
TGTGCCAGCAGCCTCGGACCAATGTACGAGCAGTACTTC	CASSLGPMYEQYF	few	.	TRBJ2-7	TRBV7-8
TGTGCCAGCAGTTTATGGGAGGGAAGGTCTGGAGGCTACACCTTC	CASSLWEGRSGGYTF	.	.	TRBJ1-2	TRBV28
TGTGCCAGCAGTTTTCCCCTCGGGACAGGACGTACTGAAGCTTTCTTT	CASSFPLGTGRTEAFF	.	TRBD1	TRBJ1-1	TRBV28
TGTGCCAGTACCGATTCTGGGGCCAACGTCCTGACTTTC	CASTDSGANVLTF	.	.	TRBJ2-6	TRBV19
TGTGCCATCAGTGAACTGGTGCTAGCGGGGACCTACGAGCAGTACTTC	CAISELVLAGTYEQYF	.	TRBD2	TRBJ2-7	TRBV10-3
TGCAGCGTTCAAGGGGGACTAGCGGACCCCTACGAGCAGTACTTC	CSVQGGLADPYEQYF	.	TRBD2	TRBJ2-7	TRBV29-1
TGCGCCAGCAGCCAAGAGGACGGGAGGACTGAAGCTTTCTTT	CASSQEDGRTEAFF	.	.	TRBJ1-1	TRBV4-1
TGTGCCAGCACCGAGTACTATGGCTACACCTTC	CASTEYYGYTF	.	.	TRBJ1-2	TRBV2
TGTGCCACCGGCGCCCTAGCGGGAGGGCCCCCCAATGAGCAGTTCTTC	CATGALAGGPPNEQFF	.	TRBD2	TRBJ2-1	TRBV10-3
TGTGCCAGCAGTGAACTACGTGGCACAGATACGCAGTATTTT	CASSELRGTDTQYF	once	.	TRBJ2-3	TRBV6-5
TGTGCCAGCAGCCAACACCCGGGACAGGGGACACACGAGCAGTACTTC	CASSQHPGQGTHEQYF	.	TRBD1	TRBJ2-7	TRBV7-2
TGTGCCAGCAGCGCATCTTATGGCGGGGATCTCACAGATACGCAGTATTTT	CASSASYGGDLTDTQYF	once	.	TRBJ2-3	TRBV7-6
TGCGCCAGCAGCAAGGAACAGGGATCAGAGACCCAGTACTTC	CASSKEQGSETQYF	.	.	TRBJ2-5	TRBV5-1
TGCGCCAGCAGCCTGTTAGCGGGATACTCCTACGAGCAGTACTTC	CASSLLAGYSYEQYF	.	TRBD2	TRBJ2-7	TRBV5-1
TGTGCCAGCAGCCGGAACAGGGGGGATCAGCCCCAGCATTTT	CASSRNRGDQPQHF	.	TRBD1	TRBJ1-5	TRBV9
TGCGCCAGCAGTCCCGAAAACCCAAGTTACGAGCAGTACTTC	CASSPENPSYEQYF	once	.	TRBJ2-7	TRBV5-1
TGTGCCAGCAGCGGGCAGCTCTCTGGAAACACCATATATTTT	CASSGQLSGNTIYF	.	.	TRBJ1-3	TRBV5-5
TGCAGCGTCGCGGCCCCTGGCGGGAAGTTTAGCACAGATACGCAGTATTTT	CSVAAPGGKFSTDTQYF	.	.	TRBJ2-3	TRBV29-1
TGTGCCAGCAGCCGCGGCAGAGGCTACGAGCAGTACTTC	CASSRGRGYEQYF	.	.	TRBJ2-7	TRBV7-6
TGTGCCAGTAGTATTTGGGGGCAGGGGGCCTACCTACACATGAACACTGAAGCTTTCTTT	CASSIWGQGAYLHMNTEAFF	.	TRBD1	TRBJ1-1	TRBV19
TGTGCCAGCAGCTTAAGGCCTCTAGCGGGGGGCGAGCAGTACTTC	CASSLRPLAGGEQYF	.	TRBD2	TRBJ2-7	TRBV11-2
TGTGCCAGCAGCGTAGAATACTCTGGGGCCAACGTCCTGACTTTC	CASSVEYSGANVLTF	.	.	TRBJ2-6	TRBV9
TGTGCCAGCAGCCCTCGGGACAGGGGGCGCCATGAGCAGTTCTTC	CASSPRDRGRHEQFF	.	TRBD1	TRBJ2-1	TRBV28
TGTGCCAGCAGGCTTACAGGGCTAGCGAATCAGCCCCAGCATTTT	CASRLTGLANQPQHF	.	.	TRBJ1-5	TRBV27
TGTGCCAGCAGCCCGTTTGGGACTAGCGGAACTACCGGGGAGCTGTTTTTT	CASSPFGTSGTTGELFF	.	TRBD2	TRBJ2-2	TRBV13
TGTGCCAGCAGCCAAGAATTTGTGAGCGAGCAGTACTTC	CASSQEFVSEQYF	.	.	TRBJ2-7	TRBV14
TGTGCCAGCAGCTCACCCCCAGAGATCAATTCACCCCTCCACTTT	CASSSPPEINSPLHF	.	.	TRBJ1-6	TRBV4-2
TGTGCCAGCAGCCAAGAGACTAGAAGCTACGAGCAGTACTTC	CASSQETRSYEQYF	.	.	TRBJ2-7	TRBV4-2
TGTGCCTGGAGTGGAGACCGGGCAGCAACTAATGAAAAACTGTTTTTT	CAWSGDRAATNEKLFF	.	.	TRBJ1-4	TRBV30
TGTGCCAGCAGTGATAGTCTCACTGAAGCTTTCTTT	CASSDSLTEAFF	.	.	TRBJ1-1	TRBV2
TGTGCCAGCAGTCTGCGGGGTTCGGGGGCCAACGTCCTGACTTTC	CASSLRGSGANVLTF	.	.	TRBJ2-6	TRBV28
TGTGCCAGCAGCATACAGGGGGGGAGCAATCAGCCCCAGCATTTT	CASSIQGGSNQPQHF	once	TRBD1	TRBJ1-5	TRBV5-5
TGTGCCACCAGCGGCGTTCCCCACGGCTCCTACGAGCAGTACTTC	CATSGVPHGSYEQYF	.	.	TRBJ2-7	TRBV15
TGTGCCAGCAGCCAGGGCGGCTCCTACGAGCAGTACTTC	CASSQGGSYEQYF	.	.	TRBJ2-7	TRBV4-2
TGTGCCAGTAGTATAGTAGACGGGAGGGCCTCCGAGCAGTACTTC	CASSIVDGRASEQYF	.	TRBD2	TRBJ2-7	TRBV19
TGTGCCAGCAGCTTAGGCGGTACCTACGAGCAGTACTTC	CASSLGGTYEQYF	.	.	TRBJ2-7	TRBV13
TGTGCCAGCAGCGATGACAGGACGATGAGGGAGCAGTACTTC	CASSDDRTMREQYF	.	.	TRBJ2-7	TRBV11-2
TGCGCCAGCAGCCAAGATCCTAGCGGACCCACAGATACGCAGTATTTT	CASSQDPSGPTDTQYF	.	TRBD2	TRBJ2-3	TRBV4-3
TGTGCCAGCACCGGGCGTAGCTATGGCTACACCTTC	CASTGRSYGYTF	.	.	TRBJ1-2	TRBV28